This TCR beta chain was profiled in a study of T-cell memory formation after mild COVID-19. Points from the study as a whole: Day 15 to 85 contracting clones showed balanced CD4/CD8; day 15 to 37 expanders favored CD4+. Second-wave clones peaking on day 37 lacked confirmed SARS-CoV-2 specificity. Contracting clones localized mainly to CM and EM when CD4+ and mainly to EMRA when CD8+.

This clonotype was counted a few times. Its target is not known. Per the germline V gene, CDR1 is MNHEY and CDR2 is SMNVEV (reference sequence). V lost 4 bases to trimming and J lost 4 bases; unmatched junction nucleotides: 4. The CDR3 is made up of 14 amino acids. It was 5'RACE with constant-segment primers that produced the TCR alpha and TCR beta cDNA libraries, which carried sample barcodes and UMIs. TCRdb reprocessed the 5' RACE reads with MiXCR, giving one entry per CDR3 protein. Of 90,000 to 120,000 distinct CDR3 sequences in the sample, 18% were seen once. The chain carries TRBV27 and TRBJ2-5; 9 bases are a match to TRBD2. The receptor was derived from a man between 18 and 35 years old who had mild COVID-19 (a few samples of this study predate the infection). Cell type and time point are not known. Material: PBMCs or a T cell subset sorted from them (not recorded which). The CDR3 sequence is CASSSLAGLETQYF. The CDR3 DNA reads TGTGCCAGCAGTTCCCTAGCGGGGTTAGAGACCCAGTACTTC.